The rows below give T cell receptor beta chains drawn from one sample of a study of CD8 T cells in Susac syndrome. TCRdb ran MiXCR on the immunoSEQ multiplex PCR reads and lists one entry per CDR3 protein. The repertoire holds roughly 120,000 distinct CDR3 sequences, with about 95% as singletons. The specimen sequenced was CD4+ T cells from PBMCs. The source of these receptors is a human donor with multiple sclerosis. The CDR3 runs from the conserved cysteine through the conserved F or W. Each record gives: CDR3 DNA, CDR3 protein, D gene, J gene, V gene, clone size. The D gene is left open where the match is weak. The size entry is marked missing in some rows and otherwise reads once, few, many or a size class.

TGTGCCATCAGTGATTGGGCAGACGAGGGCACTGAAGCTTTTTTT,CAISDWADEGTEAFF,-,TRBJ1-1,TRBV10-3,-
TGTGCCAGTAAGAAGGCAGATACGCAGTATTTT,CASKKADTQYF,-,TRBJ2-3,TRBV19,-
TGTGCCAGCAGCCGTGACAGGTCACGGGGTGAAAAACTGTTTTTT,CASSRDRSRGEKLFF,-,TRBJ1-4,TRBV12-3/TRBV12-4,-
TGTGCCAGCAGCCTCGACTTTCAAGAGACCCAGTACTTC,CASSLDFQETQYF,-,TRBJ2-5,TRBV12-3/TRBV12-4,-
TGTGCCAGCAGCCAAGTCCTACAGGGGGCGACCGGGGAGCTGTTTTTT,CASSQVLQGATGELFF,TRBD1,TRBJ2-2,TRBV3-1,-
TGCAGCGTACGGGACAGGGGGCCCAGGAATACCTACGAGCAGTACTTC,CSVRDRGPRNTYEQYF,TRBD1,TRBJ2-7,TRBV29-1,-
TGTGCCAGCACTCAGGACAGTCTGGCGGCTTTCTTT,CASTQDSLAAFF,-,TRBJ1-1,TRBV12-3/TRBV12-4,-
TGCGCCAGCAGCTTGGAAATAGGCGGATCCACTCTCCCTTACGAGCAGTACTTC,CASSLEIGGSTLPYEQYF,-,TRBJ2-7,TRBV5-1,-
TGTGCCAGCAGCCCTAACAGAAATACGCAGTATTTT,CASSPNRNTQYF,-,TRBJ2-3,TRBV7-3,-
TGTGCCAGTAGTACCGGGGAGGGCCCGCCCCAGCATTTT,CASSTGEGPPQHF,-,TRBJ1-5,TRBV19,-
TGTGCCAGCTCACCACCTGGCCAGGGGCGCGAGCAGTACTTC,CASSPPGQGREQYF,-,TRBJ2-7,TRBV18,-
TGTGCCAGCACTCTCCGGGTGAACACTGAAGCTTTCTTT,CASTLRVNTEAFF,-,TRBJ1-1,TRBV12-3/TRBV12-4,-
TGTGCCAGTAGTACCCTGATCGGGCAGGGGAGTGAGCAGTTCTTC,CASSTLIGQGSEQFF,-,TRBJ2-1,TRBV19,-
TGCAGCGCAGGTGGCCATACTAGCTCTGGGGCCAACGTCCTGACTTTC,CSAGGHTSSGANVLTF,-,TRBJ2-6,TRBV29-1,-
TGCAGTGCTAGGCCTAGCGGGGGGGCCCGCTTCACAGATACGCAGTATTTT,CSARPSGGARFTDTQYF,TRBD2,TRBJ2-3,TRBV20-1,-
TGTGCCAGCAGTGAAGTAAAGAACACTGAAGCTTTCTTT,CASSEVKNTEAFF,-,TRBJ1-1,TRBV2,-
TGTGCCACCAGCAGAGATCCGGGGTCCTACGAGCAGTACTTC,CATSRDPGSYEQYF,-,TRBJ2-7,TRBV15,-
TGTGCCAGTAGTATAAGGTTTGGCGGGGCGAGCTCCTACAATGAGCAGTTCTTC,CASSIRFGGASSYNEQFF,-,TRBJ2-1,TRBV19,-
TGTGCCAGCAGTTTAAGCGGACAAGAGAAGAACTTC,CASSLSGQEKNF,-,TRBJ2-7,TRBV12-3/TRBV12-4,-
TGTGCCAGCAGCTTTAGGACAACTACGAACTATGGCTACACCTTC,CASSFRTTTNYGYTF,-,TRBJ1-2,TRBV7-2,-
TGTGCCAGCAGTCCGGGACTTCAGACCGGGGAGCTGTTTTTT,CASSPGLQTGELFF,-,TRBJ2-2,TRBV12-3/TRBV12-4,-
TGTGCCAGCAGCTCACCGGGACTAGCGGGACCGAGGGACTTC,CASSSPGLAGPRDF,TRBD2,TRBJ2-7,TRBV5-6,-
TGCAGCGTCGCCTTGCTGGAGCGGGGCGGGGAGCTGTTTTTT,CSVALLERGGELFF,TRBD2,TRBJ2-2,TRBV29-1,-
TGCGCCAGCCGGTCCAGGGAGGTACCCGGGGAGCTGTTTTTT,CASRSREVPGELFF,-,TRBJ2-2,TRBV5-1,-
TGTGCCAGCAGTTACCGGGGCTACGAGCAGTACTTC,CASSYRGYEQYF,-,TRBJ2-7,TRBV6-2/TRBV6-3,-
TGTGCCAGCTCACCCCCGATGAACACTGAAGCTTTCTTT,CASSPPMNTEAFF,-,TRBJ1-1,TRBV18,-
TGCGCCAGCAGCCAAGGCCGCCTGGGGGGATATGGCTACACCTTC,CASSQGRLGGYGYTF,-,TRBJ1-2,TRBV4-3,-
TGCAGCGTTGAAGGGGGAGGAACCGCTTTAAACTATGGCTACACCTTC,CSVEGGGTALNYGYTF,-,TRBJ1-2,TRBV29-1,-
TGCGCCAGCAGCAGCTCCATTACCGGGACAGGATCCGTTACCATATATTTT,CASSSSITGTGSVTIYF,TRBD1,TRBJ1-3,TRBV4-3,-
TGCAGTGCCAGGGGGGAAGGCCTGGATACGCAGTATTTT,CSARGEGLDTQYF,-,TRBJ2-3,TRBV20-1,-
TGCGCCAGCAGCTTGGAACTGAACACTGAAGCTTTCTTT,CASSLELNTEAFF,-,TRBJ1-1,TRBV5-1,few